The following is a TCR beta chain sequence with its context. What it binds is not known. These data originate in a study of shared clonotypes between healthy human individuals. Findings of the study overall: Naive CD4 clonotypes were shared across a few donors at approximately 5.3%.

Germline values: CDR1 LNHNV, CDR2 YYDKDF (reference sequence). V dropped 3 bases and J dropped 3 bases, with 22 bases sitting between them. The CDR3 has 18 residues. Sequencing used immunoSEQ multiplex PCR; TCRdb keeps in-frame clones, though not all of them. The sample includes 550,000 to 800,000 clones, around 74% seen only once; the top ten take approximately 1.7%. Researchers partitioned CD4+ cells into CD45RA+ naive and CD45RA-negative memory subsets. The gene calls are TRBV15 and TRBJ2-3; a possible D gene is TRBD2 (6 bases). Material for sequencing was memory CD4+ T cells sorted from blood. Subset reported: CD45RA-negative fraction. This receptor was taken from a woman between 25 and 40 years old in good health. CDR3 bases: TGTGCCACCAGCAGCGACTACCTGATGCCGGGAGATACAGATACGCAGTATTTT. It yields the protein CATSSDYLMPGDTDTQYF.